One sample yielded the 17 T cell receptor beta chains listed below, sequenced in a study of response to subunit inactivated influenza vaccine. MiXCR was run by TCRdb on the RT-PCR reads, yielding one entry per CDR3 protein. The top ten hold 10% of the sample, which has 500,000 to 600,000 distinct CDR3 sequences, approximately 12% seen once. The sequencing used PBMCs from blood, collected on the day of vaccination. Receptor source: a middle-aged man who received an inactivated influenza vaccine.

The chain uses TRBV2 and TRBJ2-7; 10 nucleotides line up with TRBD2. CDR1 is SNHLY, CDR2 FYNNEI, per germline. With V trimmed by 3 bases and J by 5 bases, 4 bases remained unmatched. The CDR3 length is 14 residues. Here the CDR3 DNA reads TGTGCCAGCAGTGACGCTAGCGGGAGCCACGAGCAGTACTTC. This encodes CASSDASGSHEQYF.

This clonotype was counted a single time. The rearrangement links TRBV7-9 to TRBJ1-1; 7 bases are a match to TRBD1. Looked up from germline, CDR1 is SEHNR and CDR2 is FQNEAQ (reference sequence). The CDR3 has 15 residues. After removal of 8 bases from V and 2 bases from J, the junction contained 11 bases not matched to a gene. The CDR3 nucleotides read TGTGCCAGCTCCGCCTTTCAGGGGGGAAACACTGAAGCTTTCTTT. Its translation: CASSAFQGGNTEAFF.

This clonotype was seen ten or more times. CDR3 residues: CATSEWTADTQYF. As DNA, the CDR3 is TGTGCCACCAGTGAATGGACTGCAGATACGCAGTATTTT. This chain uses TRBV24-1 with TRBJ2-3, with a tentative D call TRBD2 (5 bases). Germline lookup yields CDR1 KGHDR and CDR2 SFDVKD. CDR3 size: 13 residues. Trimming left V 4 bases short and J 4 bases short, with 8 bases between.

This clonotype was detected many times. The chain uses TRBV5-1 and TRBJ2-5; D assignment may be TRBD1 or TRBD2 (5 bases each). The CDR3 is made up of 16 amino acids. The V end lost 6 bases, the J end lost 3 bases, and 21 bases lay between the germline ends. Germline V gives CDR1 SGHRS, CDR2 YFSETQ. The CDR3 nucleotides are TGCGCCAGCACCCACAGGCCCGGGACGCAAGAAGAGACCCAGTACTTC. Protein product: CASTHRPGTQEETQYF.

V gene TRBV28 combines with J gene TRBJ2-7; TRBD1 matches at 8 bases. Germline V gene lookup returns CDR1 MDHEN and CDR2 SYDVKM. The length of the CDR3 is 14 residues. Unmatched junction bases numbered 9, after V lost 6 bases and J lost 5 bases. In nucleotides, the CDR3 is TGTGCCAGCAGCAGAGGACAGGGATCCCACGAGCAGTACTTC. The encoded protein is CASSRGQGSHEQYF.

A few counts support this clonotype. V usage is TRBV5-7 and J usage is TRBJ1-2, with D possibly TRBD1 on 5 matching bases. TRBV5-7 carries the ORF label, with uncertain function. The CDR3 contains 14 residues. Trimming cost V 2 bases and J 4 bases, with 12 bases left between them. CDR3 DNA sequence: TGTGCCAGCAGCTTCTCTGGCGGGACCTATGGCTACACCTTC. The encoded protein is CASSFSGGTYGYTF.

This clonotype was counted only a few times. CDR3 protein: CASSGQGGSSTDTQYF. For the CDR3, the DNA is TGTGCCAGCAGCGGCCAGGGGGGCTCTAGCACAGATACGCAGTATTTT. The chain uses TRBV9 and TRBJ2-3, with D perhaps TRBD1 (7 bases). The CDR3 consists of 16 residues. CDR1 is SGDLS and CDR2 is YYNGEE in the germline V gene. The ends were cut back, 3 bases at V and 0 bases at J, with 14 bases in the middle. Looking up the rest from reference TRBV9 and TRBJ2-3 gives the full variable domain: DSGVTQTPKHLITATGQRVTLRCSPRSGDLSVYWYQQSLDQGLQFLIQYYNGEERAKGNILERFSAQQFPDLHSELNLSSLELGDSALYFCASSGQGGSSTDTQYFGPGTRLTVL.

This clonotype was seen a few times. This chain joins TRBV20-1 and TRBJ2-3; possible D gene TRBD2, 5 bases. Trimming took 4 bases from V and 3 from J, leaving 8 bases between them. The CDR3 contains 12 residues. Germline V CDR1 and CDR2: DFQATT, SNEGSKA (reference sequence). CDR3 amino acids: CSATPGTDTQYF. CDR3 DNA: TGCAGTGCTACGCCGGGGACAGATACGCAGTATTTT.

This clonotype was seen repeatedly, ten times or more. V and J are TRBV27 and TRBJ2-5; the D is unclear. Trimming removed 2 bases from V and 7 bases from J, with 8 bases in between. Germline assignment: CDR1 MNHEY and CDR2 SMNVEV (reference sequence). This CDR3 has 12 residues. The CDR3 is CASSLLGGTQYF. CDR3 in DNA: TGTGCCAGCAGTTTACTCGGCGGGACCCAGTACTTC.

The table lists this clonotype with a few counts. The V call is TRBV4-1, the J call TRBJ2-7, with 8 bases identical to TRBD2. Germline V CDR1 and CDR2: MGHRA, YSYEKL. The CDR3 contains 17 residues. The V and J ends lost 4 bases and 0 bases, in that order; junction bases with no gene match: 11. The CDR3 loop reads CASSPPLLAGSSYEQYF. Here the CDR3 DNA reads TGCGCCAGCAGCCCCCCCCTCTTAGCGGGGAGCTCCTACGAGCAGTACTTC.

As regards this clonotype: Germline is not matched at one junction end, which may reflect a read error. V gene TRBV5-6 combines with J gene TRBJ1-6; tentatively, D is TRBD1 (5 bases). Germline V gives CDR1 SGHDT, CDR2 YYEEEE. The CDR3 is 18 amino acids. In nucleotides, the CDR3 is TGTGCCAGCAGCTTGGGAGGGGCCAGCGATGGATATAGTTCACCCCTCCACTTT. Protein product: CASSLGGASDGYSSPLHF. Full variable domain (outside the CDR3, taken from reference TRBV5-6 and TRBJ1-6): DAGVTQSPTHLIKTRGQQVTLRCSPKSGHDTVSWYQQALGQGPQFIFQYYEEEERQRGNFPDRFSGHQFPNYSSELNVNALLLGDSALYLCASSLGGASDGYSSPLHFGNGTRLTVT.

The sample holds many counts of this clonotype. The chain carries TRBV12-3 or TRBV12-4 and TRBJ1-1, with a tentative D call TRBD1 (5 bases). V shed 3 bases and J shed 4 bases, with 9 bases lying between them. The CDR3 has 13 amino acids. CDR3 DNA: TGTGCCAGCAGTTTTGGAGGGGCCACTGAAGCTTTCTTT. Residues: CASSFGGATEAFF.

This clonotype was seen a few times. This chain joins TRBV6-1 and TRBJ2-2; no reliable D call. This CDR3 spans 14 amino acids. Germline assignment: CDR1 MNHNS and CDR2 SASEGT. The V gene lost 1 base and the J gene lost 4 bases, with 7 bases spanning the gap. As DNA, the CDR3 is TGTGCCAGCAGTGAAGGCCGAGCCACCGGGGAGCTGTTTTTT. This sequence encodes CASSEGRATGELFF.

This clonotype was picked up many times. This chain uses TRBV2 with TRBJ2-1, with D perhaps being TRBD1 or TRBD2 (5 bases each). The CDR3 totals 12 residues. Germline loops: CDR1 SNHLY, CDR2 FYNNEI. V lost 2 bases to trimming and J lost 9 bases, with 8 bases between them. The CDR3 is CASSESGGEQFF. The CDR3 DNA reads TGTGCCAGCAGTGAATCTGGGGGTGAGCAGTTCTTC.

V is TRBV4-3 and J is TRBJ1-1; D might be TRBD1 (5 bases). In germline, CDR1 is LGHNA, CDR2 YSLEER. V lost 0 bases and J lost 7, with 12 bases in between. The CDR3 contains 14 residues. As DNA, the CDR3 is TGCGCCAGCAGCCAAGAGGCAGGGCTCAATGAAGCTTTCTTT. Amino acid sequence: CASSQEAGLNEAFF.

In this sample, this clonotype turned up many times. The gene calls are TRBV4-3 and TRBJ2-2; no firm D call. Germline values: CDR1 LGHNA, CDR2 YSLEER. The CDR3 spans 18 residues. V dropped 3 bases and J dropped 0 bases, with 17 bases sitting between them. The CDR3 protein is CASSQGRWTYANTGELFF. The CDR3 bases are TGCGCCAGCAGCCAGGGCCGTTGGACGTACGCGAACACCGGGGAGCTGTTTTTT.

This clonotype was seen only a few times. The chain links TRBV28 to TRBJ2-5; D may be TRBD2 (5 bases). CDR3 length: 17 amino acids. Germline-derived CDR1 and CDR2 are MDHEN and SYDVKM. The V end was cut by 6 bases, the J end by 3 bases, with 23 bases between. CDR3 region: CASSPPPLLGVEETQYF. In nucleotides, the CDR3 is TGTGCCAGCAGCCCACCCCCCCTATTGGGAGTGGAAGAGACCCAGTACTTC.